These 29 T cell receptor beta chains were all obtained from the same sample, sequenced in a study of identical twins listed by TCRdb under 2016. The library was obtained by 5' RACE. Data came from an Illumina HiSeq 2000. TCRdb took the public reads, trimmed them with fastp at Q25, ran MiXCR for clone calling and kept in-frame beta chains. Entries are consolidated by CDR3 protein sequence, retaining the most common genes and DNA. The sample has 650,000 to 750,000 distinct CDR3 sequences on record, around 20% of them singletons. Around 4.5% of the sample comes from the top ten. These data are also associated with another study on T cells expressing NK-cell markers.

Source material: PBMCs. The source is a young woman in good health.

V is TRBV11-2 and J is TRBJ2-7; the D is unclear. The CDR3 length is 13 residues. V was trimmed by 6 bases and J by 7 bases, leaving 16 bases between them. The germline V gene has CDR1 SGHAT and CDR2 FQNNGV. In nucleotides, the CDR3 is TGTGCCAGCAGTATAGGCCTCTCTCGTGAGCAGTACTTC. This translates into CASSIGLSREQYF.

This clonotype was observed once. CDR3 coding DNA: TGTGCCAGCAGCCGAGGGACAGCGGCCTACTTTTATAGCAATCAGCCCCAGCATTTT. Protein sequence: CASSRGTAAYFYSNQPQHF. The V gene is TRBV7-3, the J gene TRBJ1-5; 7 nucleotides agree with TRBD1. This CDR3 region has 19 residues. J was trimmed by 0 bases and V by 5 bases; bases with no gene match: 16. Germline V CDR1 and CDR2: SGHTA, FQGTGA.

This clonotype came up a few times. The chain recombines TRBV30 with TRBJ1-1; D is perhaps TRBD1 (5 bases). Trimming stripped 3 bases from V and 5 bases from J, with 22 bases between. Germline lookup yields CDR1 GTSNPN and CDR2 SVGIG (reference sequence). CDR3 length: 16 amino acids. The CDR3 protein is CAWRVGVGAGGTEAFF. The CDR3 bases are TGTGCCTGGAGGGTCGGGGTCGGCGCGGGGGGAACTGAAGCTTTCTTT.

J is TRBJ2-3 and V is TRBV5-1; 8 bases agree with TRBD2. CDR1 SGHRS and CDR2 YFSETQ come from the germline V gene. V dropped 4 bases and J dropped 5; count of bases not matched to a gene: 9. The CDR3 is made up of 15 amino acids. The CDR3 DNA is TGCGCCAGCAGCCCGGTGGCGACTAGCGAAGATACGCAGTATTTT. Encoded protein: CASSPVATSEDTQYF.

This clonotype came up a few times. Here the CDR3 DNA reads TGCAGTGCTAGCTCCGGGAGAGGTAACAATGAGCAGTTCTTC. Its translation is CSASSGRGNNEQFF. The chain is built from TRBV20-1 and TRBJ2-1, with D possibly being TRBD2 (6 bases). The ends were cut back, 3 bases at V and 5 bases at J, with 14 bases in the middle. CDR3 length equals 14 residues. The germline CDR1 and CDR2 sequences are DFQATT and SNEGSKA (reference sequence).

This chain joins TRBV20-1 and TRBJ2-1; possible D gene TRBD2, 6 bases. The germline gives CDR1 DFQATT, CDR2 SNEGSKA (reference sequence). Deletions cut 8 bases from V and 5 bases from J, with 19 bases between. The CDR3 contains 14 residues. The DNA of the CDR3 is TGCAGTTGGGACTCGCGGGGAAGAAACAATGAGCAGTTCTTC. Its protein product is CSWDSRGRNNEQFF.

In its sample, this clonotype was seen once. This chain links TRBV12-3 or TRBV12-4 with TRBJ2-3, with D hard to call. Trimming took 4 bases from V and 4 from J, leaving 18 bases between them. The CDR3 loop spans 16 amino acids. The DNA of the CDR3 is TGTGCCAGCAGTTACCTGGACGGAAGTTCATCAGATACGCAGTATTTT. Encoded protein: CASSYLDGSSSDTQYF.

The gene calls are TRBV12-3 or TRBV12-4 and TRBJ2-5; 11 bases agree with TRBD2. Germline trimming cut 6 bases from V and 8 bases from J; bases unmatched to any gene: 8. This CDR3 region has 14 residues. CDR3 DNA: TGTGCCAGCAGACCGACTAGCGGGGCGACTACCCAGTACTTC. Protein: CASRPTSGATTQYF.

V is TRBV10-3 and J is TRBJ2-1; D perhaps matches TRBD2 (6 bases). V lost 5 bases to trimming and J lost 5 bases, with 28 bases between them. This CDR3 has 19 amino acids. From germline, CDR1 is ENHRY and CDR2 SYGVKD. CDR3 sequence (DNA): TGTGCCATCAGTTTAAAGGACTCCTACTCGCTAGCGAAGAACAATGAGCAGTTCTTC. Amino acids: CAISLKDSYSLAKNNEQFF.

This clonotype has a handful of counts. The chain uses TRBV12-3 or TRBV12-4 and TRBJ2-7; TRBD2 agrees at 10 bases. V trimming: 3 bases; J trimming: 5 bases; junction bases outside the gene matches: 7. This CDR3 has 15 residues. CDR3 bases: TGTGCCAGCAGTTTGAAACTAGCGGGGTACAACGAGCAGTACTTC. Translating it yields CASSLKLAGYNEQYF.

The sample holds a few counts of this clonotype. Here the CDR3 reads CSSNKGVGTEAFF. In DNA form, the CDR3 reads TGCAGCTCTAATAAAGGGGTTGGTACTGAAGCTTTCTTT. J is TRBJ1-1 and V is TRBV29-1; weak D call: TRBD1 (5 bases). Germline V gives CDR1 SQVTM, CDR2 ANQGSEA. CDR3 length: 13 residues. The V gene lost 8 bases and the J gene lost 5 bases, with 18 bases spanning the gap.

The V call is TRBV9, the J call TRBJ2-5; 7 bases are shared with TRBD2. Trimming cost V 0 bases and J 3 bases; bases outside gene matches: 5. The CDR3 has 15 amino acids. Germline V gene data show CDR1 as SGDLS and CDR2 as YYNGEE. In nucleotides, the CDR3 is TGTGCCAGCAGCGTAGCTCTCACTAGCGAAGAGACCCAGTACTTC. Amino acids: CASSVALTSEETQYF.

The rearrangement links TRBV12-3 or TRBV12-4 to TRBJ2-1; weak D call: TRBD1 (6 bases). The CDR3 has 15 residues. V dropped 2 bases and J dropped 4 bases, with 12 bases sitting between them. The CDR3 reads CASSLRRTEYNEQFF. As DNA, the CDR3 is TGTGCCAGCAGTTTACGTAGGACAGAGTACAATGAGCAGTTCTTC.

V is TRBV7-9 and J is TRBJ2-7; 9 positions agree with TRBD2. CDR1 is SEHNR, CDR2 FQNEAQ, per germline (reference sequence). The CDR3 totals 16 residues. The V gene end was trimmed by 0 bases and the J gene end by 2 bases; junction bases not matched to a gene: 5. The CDR3 nucleotides are TGTGCCAGCAGCTTAGCTCTAGCGGGACCTACCTACGAGCAGTACTTC. This sequence encodes CASSLALAGPTYEQYF.

This clonotype has a handful of counts. The gene calls are TRBV7-2 and TRBJ2-2; TRBD2 matches at 7 bases. Germline V gene data show CDR1 as SGHTA and CDR2 as FQGNSA. CDR3 length: 16 residues. After removal of 0 bases from V and 5 bases from J, the junction contained 6 bases not matched to a gene. The CDR3 loop is CASSLAPGGGTGELFF. CDR3 nucleotides: TGTGCCAGCAGCTTAGCTCCGGGAGGAGGGACCGGGGAGCTGTTTTTT.

This clonotype has just a few counts. The chain combines TRBV6-1 with TRBJ2-5, with 10 bases lining up with TRBD2. Trimming removed 6 bases from V and 2 bases from J; junction bases left unmatched: 15. CDR3 size: 18 residues. The germline V gene has CDR1 MNHNS and CDR2 SASEGT. This CDR3 is CASSRTLAGVEGQETQYF. The CDR3 bases are TGTGCCAGCAGCCGAACGCTAGCGGGAGTGGAGGGGCAAGAGACCCAGTACTTC.

The J gene is TRBJ1-5, the V gene TRBV6-1; no firm D call. The CDR3 runs to 15 residues. CDR1 and CDR2 from the germline V gene are MNHNS and SASEGT. With 6 bases removed from V and 9 bases from J, the gap between germline ends came to 21 bases. DNA for the CDR3: TGTGCCAGCAGCAAACGACCGGACGGGCGGCGGCCCCAGCATTTT. Translating gives CASSKRPDGRRPQHF.

This sequence joins TRBV10-3 and TRBJ2-3; D is uncertain. V was pared by 6 bases and J by 3 bases, with 10 bases between. This CDR3 has 13 residues. Germline loops: CDR1 ENHRY, CDR2 SYGVKD. The CDR3 region has the DNA TGTGCCATCAGGGTATTAAAGACAGATACGCAGTATTTT. This translates into CAIRVLKTDTQYF.

This sequence joins TRBV12-3 or TRBV12-4 and TRBJ2-7; TRBD1 is a possible D gene (6 bases). V was shortened by 6 bases and J by 6 bases, with 15 bases between the two germline ends. The CDR3 is 13 residues long. Written as DNA, the CDR3 is TGTGCCAGCAGCGTAGAAGACAGGCTCGAGCAGTACTTC. It codes for CASSVEDRLEQYF.

Many counts were recorded for this clonotype. This rearrangement joins TRBV29-1 to TRBJ2-7; 9 positions agree with TRBD1. Germline CDR1 and CDR2: SQVTM and ANQGSEA. The CDR3 is 12 residues long. After removal of 4 bases from V and 6 bases from J, the junction contained 4 bases not matched to a gene. Here the CDR3 reads CSVGQGGIEQYF. The CDR3 DNA reads as TGCAGCGTTGGACAGGGGGGGATCGAGCAGTACTTC.

The CDR3 region has the DNA TGCGCCAGCAGCTTGGCCGTGACAGGGGCAGATACGCAGTATTTT. Its translation is CASSLAVTGADTQYF. The chain couples TRBV5-1 to TRBJ2-3; 8 nucleotides agree with TRBD1. V lost 0 bases to trimming and J lost 4 bases; unmatched junction nucleotides: 4. CDR3 size: 15 residues. Germline V gene data show CDR1 as SGHRS and CDR2 as YFSETQ.

The chain carries TRBV5-1 and TRBJ2-7, with D unclear. Trimming removed 3 bases at V and 7 bases at J, with 11 bases between. CDR3 size: 12 residues. From germline, CDR1 is SGHRS and CDR2 YFSETQ. CDR3 region: CASSSEVGEQYF. The CDR3 DNA follows: TGCGCCAGCAGCTCAGAGGTGGGTGAGCAGTACTTC.

This clonotype appeared many times. The gene calls are TRBV20-1 and TRBJ2-7; D is undetermined. With 6 bases removed from V and 5 bases from J, the gap between germline ends came to 11 bases. Germline CDR1 DFQATT, CDR2 SNEGSKA (reference sequence). The CDR3 length is 11 residues. The CDR3 DNA reads TGCAGTGCGCCCGAAAAGAACGAGCAGTACTTC. Protein: CSAPEKNEQYF.

The sample holds a few counts of this clonotype. The chain is built from TRBV6-1 and TRBJ1-1, with D maybe TRBD1 (5 bases). CDR3 size: 15 residues. V was shortened by 7 bases and J by 4 bases, with 19 bases between the two germline ends. Germline CDR1 is MNHNS and CDR2 is SASEGT. The CDR3 region has the DNA TGTGCCAGCACTCCCTCAGGACAAGGTGCCACTGAAGCTTTCTTT. Translated: CASTPSGQGATEAFF.

The chain has TRBV5-1 and TRBJ2-5; possible D gene TRBD2, 5 bases. The V gene's germline CDR1 is SGHRS and CDR2 YFSETQ. V was cut by 1 base and J by 3 bases, with 16 bases left in between. The CDR3 is 16 residues long. CDR3 DNA sequence: TGCGCCAGCAGCTTGTCTCGAGGGAGTCATAAAGAGACCCAGTACTTC. Its protein is CASSLSRGSHKETQYF.

There are many counts of this clonotype. This may arise from a read error, as a much more abundant clone is one base away. This chain links TRBV12-3 or TRBV12-4 with TRBJ2-5; D is uncertain. The V gene lost 5 bases and the J gene lost 5 bases, with 6 bases spanning the gap. The CDR3 covers 11 residues. CDR3 region: CASSIGETQYF. For the CDR3, the DNA is TGTGCCAGCAGTATAGGGGAGACCCAGTACTTC.

DNA for the CDR3: TGTGCCAGCAGCCCCGGGACAGGGGTAGCCTATGAGCAGTTCTTC. This translates into CASSPGTGVAYEQFF. V is TRBV25-1 and J is TRBJ2-1; 10 nucleotides align to TRBD1. Germline V gives CDR1 MGHDK, CDR2 SYGVNS. Germline trimming cut 6 bases from V and 8 bases from J; bases unmatched to any gene: 10. The CDR3 sequence is 15 residues long.

The CDR3 here is CSGSEGTQYF. CDR3 coding DNA: TGCAGCGGGTCGGAGGGGACCCAGTACTTC. The gene calls are TRBV29-1 and TRBJ2-5; tentatively, D is TRBD2 (6 bases). This CDR3 comprises 10 residues. CDR1 is SQVTM and CDR2 is ANQGSEA in the germline V gene. V gave up 7 bases and J gave up 7 bases, with 10 bases separating them.

The V gene is TRBV20-1, the J gene TRBJ2-5; 8 positions agree with TRBD2. V lost 5 bases to trimming and J lost 5 bases; unmatched junction nucleotides: 1. Germline loops: CDR1 DFQATT, CDR2 SNEGSKA (reference sequence). The CDR3 length is 11 residues. CDR3 nucleotides: TGCAGTGCTCGGACTAGCGAGACCCAGTACTTC. Translation gives CSARTSETQYF.